The text below deals with one T cell receptor (beta chain). This clone showed up just a few times. The antigen this receptor binds is unknown. No clone much larger than this one lies a single base away; base qualities are absent. A single peripheral blood draw of approximately 0.11 L on average was collected from each donor into heparinised tubes. Using a panel that included CD45RO, CCR7, CD25, CD127, CD95 and CD27, naive, central memory, regulatory and stem cell-like memory CD4+ T cells were sorted on a BD FACSAria II. Every sorted population had a purity above 95%. PBMCs were isolated right away by Lymphoprep density gradient centrifugation and were stained directly, without culture. So that batch effects would be minimized, each experiment stained and sorted samples in pairs, pairing one healthy donor with one patient. These data are taken from a study of beta chain features in type 1 diabetes (dated by TCRdb to 2016 to 2019). For the study in its entirety: No differences in mean age, gender distribution, total cell number or subset yield were found between patients and healthy donors. In the study, TCRB repertoires of sorted circulating CD4+ T cell subsets from recently diagnosed type 1 diabetes patients were compared with those of matched healthy donors. A total of 85 million to 110 million sorted cells were examined across all samples, and RNA yield correlated strongly with the number of cells per subset. Regulatory and stem cell-like memory subsets were obtained from only 8 patients and roughly eight healthy donors, while naive and central memory subsets were obtained from all 30 or so donors.

The High Capacity cDNA Reverse Transcription Kit was used to reverse transcribe all of the isolated RNA, meaning that expressed TCRB transcripts were what got sequenced. Deep immunoSEQ sequencing was applied to naive, central memory and regulatory T cell samples, giving an average of approximately 3.8 million total reads per sample. After sorted cells were lysed in RLT buffer, RNA was extracted with DNase-treated RNeasy Micro or Mini kits, with the choice depending on cell number. To prevent cross-contamination, each cell subset was processed individually, whereas patient and healthy donor samples were processed jointly. The immunoSEQ multiplex PCR was used to amplify TCRB sequences from cDNA, generating 87-bp fragments that spanned the CDR3 region. Sequencing of the amplicons was done on the Illumina HiSeq platform. On the study's bioinformatics: Synthetic template baselines were used to correct PCR bias computationally, reads within Hamming distance 2 were collapsed together, and singletons that could not be merged were discarded. Reads were aligned against IMGT so that V, D and J genes, CDR3 length and insertions or deletions at six rearrangement sites could be assigned. Within each subset, clonotype counts were normalized to sorted cell number, after which true diversity and Gini coefficients were computed with the tcR R package. The overlap coefficient, calculated on TCRB nucleotide sequences, was used to quantify repertoire sharing. As a proxy for the pre-selection repertoire, out-of-frame TCRB sequences from naive cells were analyzed. This is the immuneACCESS table as TCRdb keeps it, with only in-frame sequences that have V and J called. A part of the clones is gone; compared with another copy, unresolved V genes explain less than half, and the rest is unexplained. V and J calls and clone size follow that table, whereas D and trimming were derived from the DNA. The table for this sample lists over 600,000 clones; 9.5% to 15% of them were counted only once. The top ten clones comprise around 0.12% of the sample.

Paper-wide results and their limitations: At VDJ recombination sites, patients with type 1 diabetes made fewer insertions and deleted more nucleotides, a pattern implying thymic rearrangement abnormalities. HLA sub-analyses involved small numbers of individuals, so any influence of HLA type on TCRB rearrangement remained unresolved. Type 1 diabetes patients showed a moderate but significant shortening of TCRB CDR3 length in all four CD4+ subsets. PCR may preferentially amplify shorter templates, but because patient and control samples were amplified and corrected together, any resulting skew would affect both groups equally. Naive, central memory and regulatory TCRB repertoires appeared more similar among patients than among healthy donors. Because cDNA was sequenced instead of genomic DNA, activated cells with high expression could be over-represented, although the groups did not differ in activation or CD3 levels.

V and J lose 0 bases and 2 bases, and a span of 8 bases separates them. The germline V gene gives CDR1 as MNHEY and CDR2 as SVGAGI. Its CDR3 holds 15 amino acids, cysteine through phenylalanine. Only the CDR3 region is kept as DNA, spanning 45 bases read in frame from base 1. Recombination joined TRBV6-5 with TRBJ1-3; the D gene cannot be resolved reliably. Sequenced input: naive CD4+ T cells from blood. Read against the paper, the sample's cell subset or site label means: true naive CD4+ T cells. This receptor was obtained from a young man with type 1 diabetes. The CDR3 corresponds to CASSYSKGPGNTIYF. The nucleotides are TGTGCCAGCAGTTACTCGAAAGGACCTGGAAACACCATATATTTT.